This T cell receptor (beta chain) was sequenced for a study of cytomegalovirus exposure and HLA in healthy donors. Study outcomes and limitations: Across donors, presence/absence analyses took sequencing depth to be roughly uniform. Analysis was performed later, and it showed HLA-associated TCR beta chains to be more clonally expanded than equally common others. For most subjects, TCR beta sequences were reported to predict HLA-A and HLA-B alleles with accuracy.

Amplification used 60 Vbeta primers and 13 Jbeta primers. The assay was immunoSEQ multiplex PCR, and TCRdb's table has in-frame clones only and misses some. There are about 200,000 clones in the sample, with 6.5% held by the top ten. Comment on this clone: What it binds is not known.

The clonotype was recovered from a man aged 30 to 39 in good health and CMV-seronegative. Sample: PBMCs.

The CDR3 loop reads CASSSYQTGVGYGYTF. In nucleotides, the CDR3 is TGTGCCAGCAGCTCCTATCAGACAGGGGTGGGATATGGCTACACCTTC. The chain couples TRBV11-3 to TRBJ1-2; 8 bases line up with TRBD1. Germline V gene lookup returns CDR1 SGHNT and CDR2 YENEEA. The CDR3 is made up of 16 amino acids. V gave up 4 bases and J gave up 5 bases; unmatched junction bases: 12.